This T cell receptor beta chain was obtained from a study of T cells in Graves' hyperthyroidism and ophthalmopathy. Study-level points and caveats: Most thyroid clonotypes that were expanded above 0.001 also turned up in blood.

CDR1 MDHEN and CDR2 SYDVKM come from the germline V gene. The CDR3 runs 15 residues. Trimming cost V 7 bases and J 5 bases, with 21 bases left between them. RNA transcripts served as the template for amplifying TCR beta CDR3 regions. The HTBI primer set drove a first-round RT-PCR of the TCR CDR3. TCRdb re-called the multiplex PCR reads with MiXCR, one entry per CDR3 protein. The sample contains a few hundred thousand distinct CDR3 sequences, more than 15% of which appear only once. The sample holds many counts of this clonotype. Its specificity is unknown. The sequencing sample was made of blood. The chain has TRBV28 and TRBJ2-7; the D gene is possibly TRBD1 (6 bases). The sequence was collected from a woman under 30 with Graves' hyperthyroidism. As DNA, the CDR3 is TGTGCCAGCACCCCCCAGGACAGTTGGGGACACGAGCAGTACTTC. Its translation: CASTPQDSWGHEQYF.